These 16 T cell receptor beta chains share one sample of origin, sequenced in a study of cytomegalovirus exposure and HLA in healthy donors (dated by TCRdb to between 2016 and 2019). The library was obtained by the immunoSEQ multiplex PCR assay. The multiplex PCR relied on a mix of 60 forward primers for TCR Vbeta segments and 13 reverse primers for TCR Jbeta segments. Sourced from immuneACCESS, this table was stored by TCRdb with only in-frame sequences that have V and J called. A share of the clones is absent; for the studies checked, an unresolved V gene accounts for under half, and the remainder has no known explanation. The table kept for this sample lists around 200,000 clones. The ten largest make up about 0.81% of the sample. Sequencing was carried out using PBMCs. The receptors derive from a woman aged 18-29 years in good health and CMV-seropositive.

The chain joins TRBV4-1 to TRBJ2-5, with D unclear. TRBJ2-7 explains the end of the DNA better; the J call may be wrong. Per germline, CDR1 MGHRA and CDR2 YSYEKL. This CDR3 has 16 residues. Here the CDR3 DNA reads TGCGCCAGCAGCCAAGATCTTATGGGCGCAAGCTACGAGCAGTACTTC. Its translation is CASSQDLMGASYEQYF.

V gene TRBV15 combines with J gene TRBJ2-2; 7 nucleotides agree with TRBD1. CDR1 and CDR2 from the germline V gene are LNHNV and YYDKDF (reference sequence). The V and J ends lost 0 bases and 2 bases, in that order; junction bases with no gene match: 3. CDR3 length: 16 amino acids. The CDR3 DNA reads as TGTGCCACCAGCAGAGAAAGGGGGCCCAACACCGGGGAGCTGTTTTTT. Protein product: CATSRERGPNTGELFF. Full variable domain (missing parts from reference TRBV15 and TRBJ2-2): DAMVIQNPRYQVTQFGKPVTLSCSQTLNHNVMYWYQQKSSQAPKLLFHYYDKDFNNEADTPDNFQSRRPNTSFCFLDIRSPGLGDTAMYLCATSRERGPNTGELFFGEGSRLTVL.

The chain joins TRBV7-9 to TRBJ1-1, with D perhaps matching TRBD1 (5 bases). The CDR3 extends over 16 amino acids. The V gene's germline CDR1 is SEHNR and CDR2 FQNEAQ (reference sequence). V was shortened by 5 bases and J by 0 bases, with 16 bases between the two germline ends. CDR3 nucleotides: TGTGCCAGCAGCGGGGGGTTGGGCAGCATGAACACTGAAGCTTTCTTT. Amino acid sequence: CASSGGLGSMNTEAFF.

The CDR3 sequence is CASSFIYNEQFF. The CDR3 DNA sequence: TGTGCCAGCAGCTTTATCTACAATGAGCAGTTCTTC. The genes are TRBV7-2 and TRBJ2-1; D not resolved. The germline V gene encodes CDR1 SGHTA and CDR2 FQGNSA. The CDR3 totals 12 residues. V lost 3 bases, J lost 3 bases, and 3 bases lay in between.

About this clone itself: At one end the junction does not follow the germline gene, possibly because of a read error. The chain links TRBV18 to TRBJ2-2; D is possibly TRBD1 (6 bases). The CDR3 is 15 residues long. Germline loops: CDR1 KGHSH, CDR2 LQKENI. CDR3 sequence reads: CASSPGTPNSGELFF. CDR3 DNA: TGTGCCAGCTCACCAGGGACACCGAACTCCGGGGAGCTGTTTTTT. Full variable domain (rest looked up from reference TRBV18 and TRBJ2-2): NAGVMQNPRHLVRRRGQEARLRCSPMKGHSHVYWYRQLPEEGLKFMVYLQKENIIDESGMPKERFSAEFPKEGPSILRIQQVVRGDSAAYFCASSPGTPNSGELFFGEGSRLTVL.

The rearrangement joins TRBV4-1 to TRBJ2-1, with 14 bases matching TRBD2. J gave up 5 bases and V 2 bases, and 5 bases lay outside the gene matches. CDR3 length: 17 amino acids. The germline V gene has CDR1 MGHRA and CDR2 YSYEKL. The CDR3 sequence is CASSQRGLAGGNNEQFF. The CDR3 coding sequence is TGCGCCAGCAGCCAACGCGGACTAGCGGGGGGAAACAATGAGCAGTTCTTC.

The CDR3 DNA reads TGTGCTAGTGGTTTGGTACTCCACGGCGAGGGCGCGAACACTGAAGCTTTCTTT. Amino acids: CASGLVLHGEGANTEAFF. V and J are TRBV12-5 and TRBJ1-1; D unresolved. The CDR3 has 18 amino acids. V lost 0 bases and J 1 base, leaving 18 bases between the germline ends. Germline V gene data show CDR1 as LGHNT and CDR2 as FRNRAP.

Regarding this clone: Compared with germline, one end of the junction differs, possibly owing to a read error. This chain uses TRBV5-6 with TRBJ1-4, with D possibly TRBD1 on 6 matching bases. The CDR3 totals 19 residues. From germline, CDR1 is SGHDT and CDR2 YYEEEE. CDR3 residues: CASSPRGFLVPSTNERLFF. DNA of the CDR3: TGTGCCAGCAGCCCCAGGGGCTTCTTGGTACCATCAACTAATGAAAGACTGTTTTTT.

This chain joins TRBV4-3 and TRBJ1-3; no clear D gene. Trimming removed 0 bases from V and 2 bases from J, with 17 bases in between. Per the germline V gene, CDR1 is LGHNA and CDR2 is YSLEER. The CDR3 runs 18 residues. This CDR3 reads CASSQEGSPGQAGNTIYF. In DNA form, the CDR3 reads TGCGCCAGCAGCCAAGAAGGTTCCCCAGGCCAGGCTGGAAACACCATATATTTT.

This rearrangement joins TRBV11-2 to TRBJ1-2; D gene uncertain. This CDR3 spans 15 amino acids. V was trimmed by 4 bases and J by 6 bases, leaving 18 bases between them. Germline CDR1 is SGHAT and CDR2 is FQNNGV. In nucleotides, the CDR3 is TGTGCCAGCAGCTCCCGAATGAGGCCCGCAGATGGCTACACCTTC. The encoded protein is CASSSRMRPADGYTF.

V gene TRBV7-2 combines with J gene TRBJ2-5; D not certain. The CDR3 length is 13 residues. V lost 1 base and J lost 6, with 9 bases in between. CDR1 and CDR2 from the germline V gene are SGHTA and FQGNSA. CDR3 sequence: CASSLESQKTQYF. In DNA form, the CDR3 reads TGTGCCAGCAGCTTAGAGTCTCAGAAGACCCAGTACTTC.

This chain joins TRBV18 and TRBJ2-3; 7 bases match TRBD2. The germline V gene encodes CDR1 KGHSH and CDR2 LQKENI. Trimming removed 0 bases from V and 3 bases from J; junction bases left unmatched: 6. The CDR3 extends over 16 amino acids. In DNA form, the CDR3 reads TGTGCCAGCTCACCACCTTCTAGCGGACGAACAGATACGCAGTATTTT. Translation gives CASSPPSSGRTDTQYF.

This chain uses TRBV7-9 with TRBJ1-4, with a weak D call TRBD1 (5 bases). Germline CDR1 and CDR2: SEHNR and FQNEAQ (reference sequence). V lost 5 bases and J 8 bases, leaving 15 bases between the germline ends. CDR3 length: 14 amino acids. This CDR3 reads CASSPWEKGEKLFF. The CDR3 DNA sequence: TGTGCCAGCAGCCCTTGGGAAAAGGGGGAAAAACTGTTTTTT.

The rearrangement joins TRBV18 to TRBJ1-6, with 7 bases aligning to TRBD1. Germline V gives CDR1 KGHSH, CDR2 LQKENI. The CDR3 has 18 amino acids. V trimming: 9 bases; J trimming: 1 base; junction bases outside the gene matches: 15. CDR3 amino acids: CASSQGGQSLSYNSPLHF. The CDR3 DNA follows: TGTGCCAGTTCGCAAGGGGGACAGTCACTATCCTATAATTCACCCCTCCACTTT.

The chain recombines TRBV7-2 with TRBJ2-7; D remains unclear. Germline V gene sequence: CDR1 SGHTA, CDR2 FQGNSA. The CDR3 contains 16 residues. Trimming took off 2 bases at V and 0 bases at J, with 14 bases between the two ends. DNA for the CDR3: TGTGCCAGCAGCTTAATGCCGGTTAGGAGCTCCTACGAGCAGTACTTC. Amino acids: CASSLMPVRSSYEQYF.

The V and J genes are TRBV27 and TRBJ2-5, with 9 bases aligning to TRBD1. Germline V gene sequence: CDR1 MNHEY, CDR2 SMNVEV (reference sequence). The CDR3 is 18 amino acids. V dropped 3 bases and J dropped 4; count of bases not matched to a gene: 15. CDR3 sequence (DNA): TGTGCCAGCAGTTTTATCTCTCCGGGACAGGGTATTGGAGAGACCCAGTACTTC. Protein product: CASSFISPGQGIGETQYF.